This record looks at one T cell receptor (beta chain) sequence and its context. This clonotype was found many times. Its antigen remains unidentified. Nothing much larger sits one base from this clone, and base qualities are not available. The run used an Illumina HiSeq 2000. TCR beta chain libraries were generated by multiplex PCR amplification. The amplified TCR beta chain products were analyzed by high-throughput sequencing. Using fastp trimming at Q25 and MiXCR clonotype assembly, TCRdb reanalyzed the public sequencing data and kept in-frame beta chains. Each CDR3 protein appears once, grouped with its most common genes and DNA. In this sample the table shows approximately 230,000 distinct CDR3 sequences, around 35% of which occur a single time. The ten largest account for under 4.5% of the sample. The sample belongs to a study of breast tumors, draining lymph nodes, adjacent tissues (dated by TCRdb to the mid-2010s). Looking at the study overall: TCR beta repertoires were compared across tumor, adjacent nontumor tissue and axillary lymph nodes obtained from breast cancer patients. In human breast cancer, the study set out to evaluate how tumor, surrounding tissue and draining lymph node repertoires relate to one another and whether T cells may move between these sites. Study-level results and caveats: Tumor T-cell repertoires showed less diversity than lymph node repertoires and more diversity than nontumor tissue repertoires, and tumor T-cell repertoires showed preferential V and J gene usage. The data were considered consistent with most tumor T cells being derived from the lymph node and subsequently expanding within tumor tissue. Tumor and nontumor tissue repertoires were significantly more similar in luminal-like than in basal-like breast cancer. The conclusion that tumor T cells originate in lymph nodes was presented as consistent with a hypothesis rather than as directly demonstrated.

Lymph node samples came from the axillary draining lymph nodes of breast cancer patients. The CDR3 runs 14 amino acids, cysteine and phenylalanine included. Only the CDR3 portion is preserved as DNA: 42 bases, with reading frame beginning at the first base. CDR1 and CDR2 were assigned from the germline V gene as ENHRY and SYGVKD. The V and J ends are trimmed by 4 bases and 4 bases, leaving 11 bases between them. In this chain, TRBV10-3 is recombined with TRBJ1-5; matching of 5 bases hints at TRBD1 as the D gene. This receptor was taken from a female donor with breast cancer. Some clones in this sample may be carry-over from other donors' samples. The sequenced sample consisted of axillary lymph node tissue. The DNA sequence is as follows: TGTGCCATCAGTGCAGGCAGGGAAAATCAGCCCCAGCATTTT. Its product reads: CAISAGRENQPQHF.